Here is one T cell receptor beta chain with its context. It has no known antigen specificity. Per-base quality was not reported, and no clone a single base away is much larger than it. This sample stems from a study of radiation and T cells in renal cell carcinoma (dated by TCRdb to 2018 to 2020). In terms of the full investigation: The samples were drawn from a clinical trial, where primary renal cell carcinomas were treated with 15 Gy of stereotactic body radiation therapy and then removed by nephrectomy 4 weeks afterward. In the 55 or so samples combined, 4,016,671 unique CDR3 nucleotide sequences were found, encoding about 3 million unique CDR3 amino acid sequences. TCR beta sequencing covered 53 samples in total, comprising roughly 26 tumors and 27 peripheral blood samples. What the study reported, not specific to this receptor: Because pretreatment tumor biopsies were not available, the baseline intratumoral presence of clonotypes could not be determined. Because the trial had a single-armed design, the trial could not examine how radiation dose or scheduling affected the TCR repertoire. In blood, the top tumor clonotypes increased from baseline to 2 weeks after radiation and then shrank by 4 weeks, which suggests a temporary expansion of tumor-resident clones. Dynamics of the blood repertoire were not tracked past 4 weeks after treatment.

The CDR3 runs 14 residues from the cysteine to the phenylalanine. Only the CDR3 portion is preserved as DNA: 42 bases, with reading frame beginning at the first base. Via the germline V gene, CDR1 is SGDLS and CDR2 YYNGEE. V lost 1 base and J lost 11 bases; the stretch between them is 15 bases long. The immunoSEQ kit was used, according to the manufacturer's recommendations, to generate TCR beta libraries from genomic DNA. To prepare libraries, a first multiplex PCR with proprietary primers was run, followed by a second PCR that added unique barcodes, and a bead cleanup was done after each round. Each sample batch included a kit-provided positive control reaction and a negative control reaction. The final libraries underwent checking on an Agilent 4200 TapeStation D1000 ScreenTape, volumetric pooling, and quantification by qPCR. Sequencing was performed on an Illumina NextSeq500 using a MidOutput 150-cycle cartridge, with 156 Read1 cycles, 15 Index1 cycles, and the kit custom primers. The pooled library was loaded at roughly 0.96 pM, with a roughly 20% PhiX control spiked in. The source study handled its data this way. Vendor-processed data were analyzed in R, and a clonotype was defined as all T cells sharing the same CDR3 nucleotide sequence. In the clone abundance analyses, frequencies were normalized to the 10,000 most abundant clones in each sample. Public T cell clones, which averaged fewer than five per sample, were excluded before analysis. A difference in abundance of at least 32-fold between compartments was used to define tumor-enriched and baseline blood-enriched clonotypes. A beta-binomial differential abundance model was applied to find clonotypes that expanded or contracted between blood time points. Similarity between tumor and blood repertoires was quantified using the Baroni-Urbani and Buser coefficient, and groups were compared with two-tailed Wilcoxon tests in R. TCRdb provides this immuneACCESS table in a form limited to in-frame rearrangements. Some clones are lacking; in checked studies, under half of them reflect an unresolved V gene, and why the rest are absent is not known. The V and J calls and clone size come from that table; D and trimming were worked out from the DNA. The sample table records tens of thousands of clones; around 77% of these occur just once. Over 6% of the sample is in the top ten clones.

The time point label of this sample denotes: blood 2 weeks post-SBRT. The sample's treatment or condition, from its label and the paper: 15 Gy SBRT to primary tumor, nephrectomy 4 weeks later. To follow tumor-enriched clonotypes, peripheral blood was collected serially from radiation-treated patients at baseline and again at 2 weeks and 4 weeks after SBRT. Every patient had renal cell carcinoma of clear cell pathology. Genomic DNA for TCR sequencing was prepared using the QIAamp DNA Blood Mini Kit (Qiagen). The analyses included just those samples that passed every quality control check. The rearrangement joined TRBV9 to TRBJ1-4; the D gene remains uncertain. This specimen consisted of blood, obtained from a patient whose treatment included radiotherapy and nephrectomy. The sequence was collected from a man aged 60-69 years with renal cell carcinoma. The CDR3 region has the sequence CASSVLGSDQKLFF. The DNA sequence follows: TGTGCCAGCAGCGTACTCGGATCGGACCAGAAACTGTTTTTT. The variable domain in full, with residues beyond the CDR3 obtained from the reference TRBV9 and TRBJ1-4 genes, is DSGVTQTPKHLITATGQRVTLRCSPRSGDLSVYWYQQSLDQGLQFLIQYYNGEERAKGNILERFSAQQFPDLHSELNLSSLELGDSALYFCASSVLGSDQKLFFGSGTQLSVL.